This T cell receptor (beta chain) was sequenced for a study of blood T cell repertoires in COVID-19. Study background: Specimens from acute and convalescent COVID-19 originated in the United States, Italy and Spain. PBMCs, B-cell-depleted T cells, or T cells provided the cDNA or gDNA that made up the material.

As processed by the authors: Reference gene primer amplification gave estimated nucleated cell counts. Sequencing used immunoSEQ multiplex PCR; TCRdb keeps in-frame clones, though not all of them. V and J calls and clone size are given by that table; D and trimming were obtained from the DNA. The sample carries some 140,000 clones, about nine tenths recorded once. V was shortened by 1 base and J by 2 bases, with 5 bases between the two germline ends. The germline gives CDR1 LGHDT, CDR2 YNNKEL (reference sequence). The CDR3 totals 13 residues. Sequenced input: peripheral blood. The rearrangement links TRBV3-1 (or the pseudogene TRBV3-2) to TRBJ1-2; the D gene is possibly TRBD1 (5 bases). This TCR came from a man aged 45-65 years with active COVID-19. CDR3 amino acids: CASSQAGNYGYTF. For the CDR3, the DNA is TGTGCCAGCAGCCAAGCAGGGAACTATGGCTACACCTTC.